The 8 T cell receptor beta chains listed next were all sequenced from one sample in a study of vaccination and CD4 T cells after COVID-19. No cognate antigen is known for these TCRs. The Oncomine TCR Beta short-read assay sequenced DNA from cultured CD4+ T cells. TCRdb re-derived calls from the PCR reads in MiXCR, one entry per CDR3 protein. Found here are about 19,000 distinct CDR3 sequences, 46% of them singletons; the top ten hold 3%. Documented treatment: approximately nine-day PBMC culture with coronavirus spike peptide pools or control peptides (ViraFEST assay). The material was CD4+ T cells from blood, cultured in vitro, obtained after SARS-CoV-2 vaccination. These receptors were obtained from a human donor who had recovered from COVID-19.

The V and J genes are TRBV6-1 and TRBJ1-2; D is uncertain. Germline V gene data show CDR1 as MNHNS and CDR2 as SASEGT. The CDR3 runs 13 residues. V shed 3 bases and J shed 2 bases, with 7 bases lying between them. As DNA, the CDR3 is TGTGCCAGCAGTGATGGAGGGAACTATGGCTACACCTTC. Its protein is CASSDGGNYGYTF.

This clonotype was seen more than once but under ten times. This chain joins TRBV4-1 and TRBJ2-2; D is unresolved. Germline V lookup: CDR1 MGHRA, CDR2 YSYEKL. There are 17 residues in the CDR3. The V end was cut by 0 bases, the J end by 3 bases, with 14 bases between. In DNA form, the CDR3 reads TGCGCCAGCAGCCAAGATCTAAGCCAGGTCGACACCGGGGAGCTGTTTTTT. As protein: CASSQDLSQVDTGELFF.

The CDR3 sequence: CATSDAKTDRNQETQYF. CDR3 bases: TGTGCCACCAGTGATGCGAAGACCGACCGAAATCAAGAGACCCAGTACTTC. The rearrangement links TRBV24-1 to TRBJ2-5; D not resolved. V was trimmed by 3 bases and J by 2 bases, leaving 18 bases between them. The CDR3 has 17 residues. In germline, CDR1 is KGHDR, CDR2 SFDVKD.

This clonotype has a handful of counts. The rearrangement uses TRBV7-9 and TRBJ2-5; 11 nucleotides align to TRBD1. The germline CDR1 and CDR2 sequences are SEHNR and FQNEAQ (reference sequence). The CDR3 contains 17 residues. Trimming removed 2 bases from V and 2 bases from J; junction bases left unmatched: 7. The CDR3 protein is CASSLFTGQGGQETQYF. The CDR3 DNA reads as TGTGCCAGCAGCTTATTTACGGGACAGGGGGGTCAAGAGACCCAGTACTTC.

This clonotype was detected only a few times. This chain joins TRBV20-1 and TRBJ2-5, with 7 bases matching TRBD1. The V segment lost 2 bases and the J segment 4 bases; nucleotides outside the gene matches: 7. This CDR3 region has 14 residues. Germline loops: CDR1 DFQATT, CDR2 SNEGSKA (reference sequence). The CDR3 nucleotides are TGCAGTGCTAGACAGACAGGGTTTTCAGAGACCCAGTACTTC. It specifies CSARQTGFSETQYF.

There are a few counts of this clonotype. The chain couples TRBV20-1 to TRBJ2-3; D may match TRBD1 or TRBD2 (6 bases each). The CDR3 spans 14 residues. Trimming took off 3 bases at V and 2 bases at J, with 12 bases between the two ends. Germline CDR1 is DFQATT and CDR2 is SNEGSKA (reference sequence). The CDR3: CSASWGANTDTQYF. The CDR3 DNA reads as TGCAGTGCTAGTTGGGGGGCCAACACAGATACGCAGTATTTT.

This rearrangement joins TRBV19 to TRBJ2-7, with TRBD1 matching over 8 bases. V was pared by 4 bases and J by 6 bases, with 8 bases of the junction left unmatched. This CDR3 has 14 amino acids. Germline loops: CDR1 LNHDA, CDR2 SQIVND (reference sequence). CDR3: CASSTRQGPFEQYF. CDR3 sequence (DNA): TGTGCCAGTAGTACGCGACAGGGGCCGTTCGAGCAGTACTTC.

The chain is built from TRBV5-6 and TRBJ2-2; no firm D call. The V end lost 0 bases, the J end lost 2 bases, and 8 bases lay between the germline ends. The CDR3 spans 15 residues. Germline V CDR1 and CDR2: SGHDT, YYEEEE. The CDR3 DNA reads TGTGCCAGCAGCTTGGCGGCAGTTAACACCGGGGAGCTGTTTTTT. Protein product: CASSLAAVNTGELFF.